A selection of T cell receptor beta chains follows, all from one sample in a study of control samples from healthy donors and cancer patients. Generated by immunoSEQ multiplex PCR, the TCRdb table keeps only in-frame clones and is missing some. The sample includes tens of thousands of clones, 70% to 90% of them seen just once. Sequences were obtained from PBMCs. The receptors were sampled from a woman aged 45-65 years with head and neck cancer. Each CDR3 is given with its conserved first and last residue. The D gene is left open where the match is weak. Clone size, where shown, is once, few, many, or a class for clones that have expanded.

j_call clone_size d_call v_call cdr3_aa cdr3_nt
TRBJ1-1 NA NA TRBV7-3 CASSLMGRGNTEAFF TGTGCCAGCAGCTTAATGGGCAGGGGGAACACTGAAGCTTTCTTT
TRBJ2-3 NA TRBD2 TRBV27 CASSRNGLAGVGDTQYF TGTGCCAGCAGTAGAAACGGGCTAGCGGGGGTGGGGGATACGCAGTATTTT
TRBJ1-1 NA NA TRBV9 CASSIGYINTEAFF TGTGCCAGCAGCATAGGCTACATTAACACTGAAGCTTTCTTT
TRBJ1-1 NA NA TRBV7-8 CASSLVGNTEAFF TGTGCCAGCAGCTTAGTGGGTAACACTGAAGCTTTCTTT
TRBJ1-3 once NA TRBV5-1 CASSDIGNTIYF TGCGCCAGCAGCGACATAGGAAACACCATATATTTT
TRBJ2-5 NA TRBD2 TRBV5-4 CASSLGTSAHRETQYF TGTGCCAGCAGCCTCGGGACTAGCGCCCATCGGGAGACCCAGTACTTC
TRBJ1-1 NA NA TRBV6-5 CASSQDRNTEAFF TGTGCCAGCAGTCAGGACAGGAACACTGAAGCTTTCTTT
TRBJ2-2 NA TRBD1 TRBV3-1/TRBV3-2 CASSVTGAGGELFF TGTGCCAGCTCGGTTACAGGGGCCGGCGGGGAGCTGTTTTTT
TRBJ2-1 NA NA TRBV2 CASSESMRGFYNEQFF TGTGCCAGCAGTGAGTCTATGCGGGGATTCTACAATGAGCAGTTCTTC
TRBJ2-6 NA NA TRBV3-1/TRBV3-2 CASSQERVRSGANVLTF TGTGCCAGCAGCCAAGAACGGGTGAGATCTGGGGCCAACGTCCTGACTTTC
TRBJ1-6 once TRBD1 TRBV6-1 CASSDRGQGVGSPLHF TGTGCCAGCAGTGATAGGGGCCAGGGGGTAGGTTCACCCCTCCACTTT
TRBJ2-7 NA TRBD1 TRBV5-4 CATSDQGAFRYEQYF TGTGCCACCAGCGACCAGGGGGCGTTCCGCTACGAGCAGTACTTC
TRBJ1-1 NA NA TRBV7-9 CASSFSIVREAFF TGTGCCAGCAGCTTTTCGATAGTAAGGGAAGCTTTCTTT
TRBJ2-5 NA NA TRBV5-1 CASSPAPQETQYF TGCGCCAGCAGCCCTGCCCCCCAAGAGACCCAGTACTTC
TRBJ1-1 NA NA TRBV7-9 CASSLGLGPPEAFF TGTGCCAGCAGCTTAGGGCTAGGGCCCCCGGAAGCTTTCTTT
TRBJ1-2 once TRBD1 TRBV4-1 CASSPLSGQGDANYGYTF TGCGCCAGCTCCCCACTTTCCGGACAGGGAGACGCTAACTATGGCTACACCTTC
TRBJ2-1 NA NA TRBV15 CATSIPGRSYNEQFF TGTGCCACCAGCATTCCAGGGCGTTCCTACAATGAGCAGTTCTTC